The 32 T cell receptor beta chains below were found in one sample sequenced in a study of OX40 agonist ivuxolimab in advanced cancers. Measured with immunoSEQ multiplex PCR; TCRdb has only the in-frame clones, and not every one. In the table there are over 65,000 clones, about 80% of which are singletons. The sample was CD4+ or CD8+ T cells sorted from blood, taken in a trial of the OX40 agonist ivuxolimab. Every receptor here comes from an adult with an advanced solid tumor such as melanoma, head and neck, liver or kidney cancer.

The chain is built from TRBV28 and TRBJ2-1; D is unresolved. V was pared by 6 bases and J by 5 bases, with 5 bases between. The V gene's germline CDR1 is MDHEN and CDR2 SYDVKM. This CDR3 has 11 residues. CDR3 coding DNA: TGTGCCAGCAGCCAAAACAATGAGCAGTTCTTC. It codes for CASSQNNEQFF.

In this sample, this clone turned up a few times. DNA of the CDR3: TGCGCCAGCAGCCAGGGACTAGGCAACACAGATACGCAGTATTTT. Translated: CASSQGLGNTDTQYF. The chain employs TRBV4-3 and TRBJ2-3, with 8 bases aligning to TRBD2. V lost 3 bases to trimming and J lost 2 bases; unmatched junction nucleotides: 4. The CDR3 sequence is 15 residues long. Per germline, CDR1 LGHNA and CDR2 YSLEER.

The J gene is TRBJ1-1, the V gene TRBV5-1; TRBD1 aligns across 7 bases. Germline CDR1 SGHRS, CDR2 YFSETQ. This CDR3 is 15 amino acids long. V lost 4 bases and J lost 2; bases outside the gene matches: 8. CDR3 residues: CASSRTGQANTEAFF. In DNA form, the CDR3 reads TGCGCCAGCAGCCGAACCGGACAGGCCAACACTGAAGCTTTCTTT.

The rearrangement uses TRBV7-2 and TRBJ1-5; D perhaps matches TRBD1 (6 bases). Between the trimmed V and J ends, which lost 1 base and 1 base, there was a span of 8 bases. The CDR3 runs to 15 residues. CDR1 and CDR2 from the germline V gene are SGHTA and FQGNSA. In DNA form, the CDR3 reads TGTGCCAGCAGCTTAGTCGGACAGAGCAATCAGCCCCAGCATTTT. It encodes CASSLVGQSNQPQHF.

The V call is TRBV5-1, the J call TRBJ1-2; 8 positions agree with TRBD1. The CDR3 runs 15 residues. Trimming at V came to 2 bases and at J to 4 bases, leaving 7 bases not matched to a gene. The germline CDR1 and CDR2 sequences are SGHRS and YFSETQ. CDR3 sequence (DNA): TGCGCCAGCAGCTTAGTACAGGGGGGGATCTATGGCTACACCTTC. The encoded protein is CASSLVQGGIYGYTF. Complete variable domain (other parts from reference TRBV5-1 and TRBJ1-2): KAGVTQTPRYLIKTRGQQVTLSCSPISGHRSVSWYQQTPGQGLQFLFEYFSETQRNKGNFPGRFSGRQFSNSRSEMNVSTLELGDSALYLCASSLVQGGIYGYTFGSGTRLTVV.

CDR3 DNA sequence: TGTGCCATCAGTGATGTAGTACAGCGCACTGAAGCTTTCTTT. This encodes CAISDVVQRTEAFF. The J gene is TRBJ1-1, the V gene TRBV10-3; D is uncertain. Germline CDR1 reads ENHRY; CDR2 reads SYGVKD. The CDR3 extends over 14 amino acids. V lost 3 bases, J lost 4 bases, and 12 bases lay in between.

The rearrangement joins TRBV9 to TRBJ2-3, with D perhaps given as TRBD1 or TRBD2 (6 bases each). Germline assignment: CDR1 SGDLS and CDR2 YYNGEE. CDR3 length: 16 amino acids. V lost 4 bases and J lost 0, with 15 bases in between. Here the CDR3 reads CASSTRGGMSTDTQYF. The DNA of the CDR3 is TGTGCCAGCAGCACCCGAGGGGGGATGAGCACAGATACGCAGTATTTT.

The gene calls are TRBV7-6 and TRBJ1-1; D is perhaps TRBD1 (6 bases). This CDR3 region has 13 residues. The germline V and J ends were trimmed by 4 bases and 5 bases, with 11 bases remaining between them. The germline V gene has CDR1 SGHVS and CDR2 FNYEAQ. The CDR3, as DNA: TGTGCCAGCAGCTACGCGCAGGGGACTGAAGCTTTCTTT. Translation gives CASSYAQGTEAFF.

J is TRBJ2-1 and V is TRBV27; tentatively, D is TRBD1 or TRBD2 (5 bases each). This CDR3 comprises 13 residues. V was trimmed by 3 bases and J by 6 bases, leaving 9 bases between them. In germline, CDR1 is MNHEY, CDR2 SMNVEV (reference sequence). In nucleotides, the CDR3 is TGTGCCAGCAGTTTCAGGGACCTCAATGAGCAGTTCTTC. Its translation: CASSFRDLNEQFF.

The chain carries TRBV18 and TRBJ2-3; the match to TRBD2 covers 7 bases. This CDR3 comprises 15 residues. Looked up from germline, CDR1 is KGHSH and CDR2 is LQKENI. V was pared by 4 bases and J by 0 bases, with 4 bases of the junction left unmatched. The DNA of the CDR3 is TGTGCCAGCTCACTATTACTAGCGAGCACAGATACGCAGTATTTT. It encodes CASSLLLASTDTQYF.

V is TRBV10-2 and J is TRBJ2-1; 14 positions agree with TRBD2. Germline CDR1 WSHSY, CDR2 SAAADI. J lost 15 bases, V lost 4 bases, and 11 bases had no gene match. This CDR3 is built from 15 residues. The DNA for the CDR3 is TGCGCCAGCAGTGTGGCATTGAGACTAGCGGGAGGGCTGTTCTTC. Residues: CASSVALRLAGGLFF.

The chain has TRBV5-8 and TRBJ2-7, with D unclear. The CDR3 totals 14 residues. V lost 4 bases to trimming and J lost 5 bases, with 16 bases between them. The germline V gene encodes CDR1 SGHTS and CDR2 YDEGEE. The CDR3 is CASSTGVYVHEQYF. CDR3 bases: TGTGCCAGCAGCACTGGGGTATATGTACACGAGCAGTACTTC.

The chain carries TRBV20-1 and TRBJ2-7; 7 bases fit TRBD2. Germline V gene data show CDR1 as DFQATT and CDR2 as SNEGSKA (reference sequence). Trimming at V came to 5 bases and at J to 12 bases, leaving 10 bases not matched to a gene. This CDR3 is built from 11 residues. The CDR3 region is CSALTKAGPYF. The CDR3 DNA sequence: TGCAGTGCTCTAACGAAAGCGGGACCGTACTTC.

This chain uses TRBV28 with TRBJ2-7; 10 bases are a match to TRBD2. The ends lost 9 bases at V and 7 bases at J; junction bases unmatched: 15. Looked up from germline, CDR1 is MDHEN and CDR2 is SYDVKM. The length of the CDR3 is 15 residues. CDR3 bases: TGTGCCAGTACAAAACAAGCGGGAGGGCCGGGGGAGCAGTACTTC. As protein: CASTKQAGGPGEQYF. Full variable domain (remainder filled in from reference TRBV28 and TRBJ2-7): DVKVTQSSRYLVKRTGEKVFLECVQDMDHENMFWYRQDPGLGLRLIYFSYDVKMKEKGDIPEGYSVSREKKERFSLILESASTNQTSMYLCASTKQAGGPGEQYFGPGTRLTVT.

This chain uses TRBV28 with TRBJ2-5; TRBD2 matches 9 bases. Germline V gene lookup returns CDR1 MDHEN and CDR2 SYDVKM. The CDR3 is 15 amino acids. V lost 3 bases to trimming and J lost 5 bases; unmatched junction nucleotides: 7. This CDR3 reads CASSFAGGMSETQYF. CDR3 sequence (DNA): TGTGCCAGCAGTTTCGCGGGAGGGATGAGCGAGACCCAGTACTTC.

V usage is TRBV5-1 and J usage is TRBJ1-5; tentative D call: TRBD1 (6 bases). Trimming removed 1 base at V and 0 bases at J, with 8 bases between. Per the germline V gene, CDR1 is SGHRS and CDR2 is YFSETQ. There are 15 residues in the CDR3. The CDR3 is CASSLTGYSNQPQHF. In nucleotides, the CDR3 is TGCGCCAGCAGCTTGACAGGGTATAGCAATCAGCCCCAGCATTTT.

The genes are TRBV19 and TRBJ1-5; TRBD1 matches at 7 bases. V lost 5 bases, J lost 2 bases, and 12 bases stayed unmatched. The CDR3 runs 17 residues. From germline, CDR1 is LNHDA and CDR2 SQIVND (reference sequence). The CDR3 is CASSRPYRGGGNQPQHF. CDR3 sequence (DNA): TGTGCCAGTAGTCGACCCTACAGGGGAGGGGGCAATCAGCCCCAGCATTTT.

Points on this clone: Other DNA sequences in this sample translate to the same CDR3. This sequence joins TRBV14 and TRBJ2-5, with 13 bases identical to TRBD2. CDR1 SGHDN and CDR2 FVKESK come from the germline V gene. V lost 9 bases, J lost 4 bases, and 5 bases stayed unmatched. The length of the CDR3 is 14 residues. CDR3 bases: TGTGCCAGTCGACTAGCGGGGGGCGGAGAGACCCAGTACTTC. This codes for CASRLAGGGETQYF.

The gene calls are TRBV28 and TRBJ1-1; tentative D call: TRBD1 (6 bases). The CDR3 loop spans 15 amino acids. The V gene lost 8 bases and the J gene lost 4 bases, with 20 bases spanning the gap. Germline-derived CDR1 and CDR2 are MDHEN and SYDVKM. The CDR3 coding sequence is TGTGCCAGCCTCAAGGGGGGGGCTGGTGGCACTGAAGCTTTCTTT. Translating it yields CASLKGGAGGTEAFF.

The chain links TRBV2 to TRBJ2-5; tentative D call: TRBD1 (6 bases). The CDR3 runs 15 residues. Trimming removed 5 bases at V and 5 bases at J, with 18 bases between. Germline V gene sequence: CDR1 SNHLY, CDR2 FYNNEI. CDR3 protein: CASSKGHSGWETQYF. Written as DNA, the CDR3 is TGTGCCAGCAGTAAGGGACACTCTGGTTGGGAGACCCAGTACTTC.

This clone has just one count. This chain connects TRBV5-4 to TRBJ2-5, with 8 bases identical to TRBD2. Germline lookup yields CDR1 SGHNT and CDR2 YYREEE (reference sequence). Losses at the gene ends were 4 bases for V and 3 bases for J; bases not matched to a gene: 5. This CDR3 is 14 amino acids long. CDR3 DNA sequence: TGTGCCAGCAGCCCCGTCGGGGGGGAAGAGACCCAGTACTTC. Its translation: CASSPVGGEETQYF.

The chain employs TRBV6-1 and TRBJ2-4; 7 bases align to TRBD2. The germline gives CDR1 MNHNS, CDR2 SASEGT. The ends lost 6 bases at V and 1 base at J; junction bases unmatched: 3. The CDR3 length is 14 residues. The CDR3 coding sequence is TGTGCCAGCAGCGGGGGGAGTGCCAAAAACATTCAGTACTTC. It encodes CASSGGSAKNIQYF.

The V gene is TRBV5-4, the J gene TRBJ2-1; 10 positions match TRBD2. Germline V CDR1 and CDR2: SGHNT, YYREEE (reference sequence). After removal of 2 bases from V and 10 bases from J, the junction contained 6 bases not matched to a gene. This CDR3 region has 14 residues. CDR3 bases: TGTGCCAGCAGCTTTCCAGCGGGAGGGCGGGAGCAGTTCTTC. Translated: CASSFPAGGREQFF.

The chain couples TRBV28 to TRBJ1-1; D is possibly TRBD1 (5 bases). Trimming left V 4 bases short and J 4 bases short, with 7 bases between. The CDR3 contains 12 residues. CDR1 is MDHEN, CDR2 SYDVKM, per germline. The CDR3 DNA follows: TGTGCCAGCAGTTCGGGGCTCACTGAAGCTTTCTTT. Translation gives CASSSGLTEAFF.

V gene TRBV7-8 combines with J gene TRBJ1-2; unclear D gene. This CDR3 spans 14 amino acids. V lost 0 bases, J lost 2 bases, and 7 bases lay in between. CDR1 is SGHVS, CDR2 FQNEAQ, per germline. Here the CDR3 reads CASSLAGGNYGYTF. The DNA for the CDR3 is TGTGCCAGCAGCTTAGCGGGAGGGAACTATGGCTACACCTTC.

This chain joins TRBV6-6 and TRBJ2-7; 7 positions agree with TRBD2. This CDR3 spans 16 amino acids. Unmatched junction bases numbered 11, after V lost 6 bases and J lost 0 bases. Germline V CDR1 and CDR2: MNHNY, SVGAGI (reference sequence). The CDR3 region is CASSLSGRTSSYEQYF. The CDR3, as DNA: TGTGCCAGCAGCCTGTCCGGGAGGACCAGCTCCTACGAGCAGTACTTC.

The chain's CDR3 is CASKGTGGTQYF. CDR3 coding DNA: TGTGCCAGCAAGGGGACAGGGGGGACCCAGTACTTC. The J gene is TRBJ2-5, the V gene TRBV6-5, with TRBD1 matching over 11 bases. The J segment lost 7 bases and the V segment lost 7 bases, leaving 2 bases of the junction unmatched. Germline CDR1 is MNHEY and CDR2 is SVGAGI. This CDR3 comprises 12 residues.

V gene TRBV7-2 combines with J gene TRBJ2-1, with D unresolved. This CDR3 spans 13 amino acids. Between the trimmed V and J ends, which lost 4 bases and 6 bases, there was a span of 10 bases. The V gene's germline CDR1 is SGHTA and CDR2 FQGNSA. CDR3 amino acids: CASSSWTANEQFF. The CDR3 region has the DNA TGTGCCAGCAGCTCTTGGACCGCCAATGAGCAGTTCTTC.

The gene calls are TRBV27 and TRBJ2-2; 11 bases are shared with TRBD2. The germline gives CDR1 MNHEY, CDR2 SMNVEV (reference sequence). The V and J ends lost 6 bases and 4 bases, in that order; junction bases with no gene match: 10. The CDR3 loop spans 17 amino acids. In DNA, the CDR3 is TGTGCCAGCAGGGGCAGACTAGCGGGACTCCTCACCGGGGAGCTGTTTTTT. Translation gives CASRGRLAGLLTGELFF.

This clone was counted a single time. This CDR3 reads CASSPSVVSEYGYTF. The DNA for the CDR3 is TGTGCCAGCAGCCCGTCCGTGGTTAGTGAGTATGGCTACACCTTC. This sequence joins TRBV7-3 and TRBJ1-2, with D unclear. CDR1 is SGHTA and CDR2 is FQGTGA in the germline V gene. V lost 5 bases and J lost 5, with 18 bases in between. The CDR3 has 15 residues.

The chain combines TRBV7-2 with TRBJ2-7; D call uncertain. Trimming stripped 1 base from V and 1 base from J, with 14 bases between. The CDR3 extends over 16 amino acids. The germline CDR1 and CDR2 sequences are SGHTA and FQGNSA. CDR3 sequence reads: CASSLGAGVVSYEQYF. The CDR3 nucleotides are TGTGCCAGCAGCTTAGGAGCAGGCGTAGTTTCCTACGAGCAGTACTTC. Full variable domain (missing parts from reference TRBV7-2 and TRBJ2-7): GAGVSQSPSNKVTEKGKDVELRCDPISGHTALYWYRQSLGQGLEFLIYFQGNSAPDKSGLPSDRFSAERTGGSVSTLTIQRTQQEDSAVYLCASSLGAGVVSYEQYFGPGTRLTVT.

The genes are TRBV10-2 and TRBJ2-7, with D possibly TRBD2 on 8 matching bases. Trimming took 8 bases from V and 2 from J, leaving 19 bases between them. Germline V lookup: CDR1 WSHSY, CDR2 SAAADI. This CDR3 contains 15 residues. The CDR3 protein is CASRGSGGTAYEQYV. Written as DNA, the CDR3 is TGCGCCAGCCGGGGGTCGGGGGGGACAGCCTACGAGCAGTACGTC.